This note documents a single TCR beta chain sequence. The antigen remains unidentified. Using immunoSEQ multiplex PCR, the repertoire was profiled, and TCRdb retains in-frame clones only, with some absent. This table holds approximately 2.4 million clones, approximately 96% found once. The data are from a study of shared clonotypes between healthy human individuals. Germline-derived CDR1 and CDR2 are SGHTA and FQGNSA. V was trimmed by 5 bases and J by 2 bases, leaving 13 bases between them. The CDR3 sequence is 14 residues long. Study results and limitations: Compared with clonotypes that all four donors shared, non-shared clonotypes had lower generation probabilities. Tissues were not sampled, only blood, and their repertoires likely differ.

The source material was naive CD4+ T cells sorted from blood. The subset is: CD45RA+ positively selected. The sequence was obtained from a man aged 18-30 years in good health. The rearrangement uses TRBV7-2 and TRBJ2-7; possible D gene TRBD1, 6 bases. The CDR3 region is CASSQGGWTYEQYF. CDR3 nucleotide sequence: TGTGCCAGCAGCCAAGGGGGTTGGACCTACGAGCAGTACTTC.